A single sample is the source of the 18 T cell receptor beta chains below, sequenced in a study of control samples from healthy donors and cancer patients. Assay: immunoSEQ multiplex PCR; the TCRdb copy retains only in-frame clones and omits some. The profile covers over 80,000 clones, with about 85% appearing a single time and 19% taken by the ten largest. Sequencing used blood. These receptors came from a young man in good health.

V is TRBV7-9 and J is TRBJ2-1; TRBD1 aligns across 7 bases. Germline V gene lookup returns CDR1 SEHNR and CDR2 FQNEAQ (reference sequence). V trimming: 5 bases; J trimming: 5 bases; junction bases outside the gene matches: 3. The CDR3 runs to 13 residues. Here the CDR3 reads CASSLTGDNEQFF. CDR3 DNA: TGTGCCAGCAGCCTAACAGGGGACAATGAGCAGTTCTTC. The full variable domain, in which reference TRBV7-9 and TRBJ2-1 provide the parts outside the CDR3, is DTGVSQNPRHKITKRGQNVTFRCDPISEHNRLYWYRQTLGQGPEFLTYFQNEAQLEKSRLLSDRFSAERPKGSFSTLEIQRTEQGDSAMYLCASSLTGDNEQFFGPGTRLTVL.

V gene TRBV6-4 combines with J gene TRBJ1-5; D is undetermined. The germline CDR1 and CDR2 sequences are MRHNA and SNTAGT. There are 13 residues in the CDR3. V lost 3 bases and J lost 4, with 7 bases in between. CDR3 sequence (DNA): TGTGCCAGCAGTGAGGGCGCGAATCAGCCCCAGCATTTT. Translating it yields CASSEGANQPQHF.

The V gene is TRBV24-1, the J gene TRBJ2-1, with TRBD1 matching 8 bases. J gave up 5 bases and V 4 bases, and 9 bases lay outside the gene matches. CDR3 length equals 16 residues. Per the germline V gene, CDR1 is KGHDR and CDR2 is SFDVKD. The CDR3 DNA reads as TGTGCCACCAGTGACCCCGGACAGGGAAGCAACAATGAGCAGTTCTTC. Its translation is CATSDPGQGSNNEQFF.

CDR3 amino acids: CASSIVLSWTDSKSPLHF. CDR3 bases: TGTGCCAGTAGTATAGTCCTCTCTTGGACAGACTCCAAGTCACCCCTCCACTTT. This chain links TRBV19 with TRBJ1-6, with a weak D call TRBD1 (6 bases). CDR1 is LNHDA, CDR2 SQIVND, per germline (reference sequence). V was pared by 1 base and J by 10 bases, with 23 bases between. The CDR3 is 18 residues long.

The genes are TRBV9 and TRBJ1-4; D is possibly TRBD1 (5 bases). Trimming left V 0 bases short and J 6 bases short, with 15 bases between. Germline loops: CDR1 SGDLS, CDR2 YYNGEE. The CDR3 runs to 16 residues. The CDR3 is CASSVAPNGAYEKLFF. CDR3 sequence (DNA): TGTGCCAGCAGCGTAGCCCCCAATGGGGCCTATGAAAAACTGTTTTTT.

The gene calls are TRBV2 and TRBJ1-6; TRBD1 is a possible D gene (6 bases). V gave up 5 bases and J gave up 5 bases, with 16 bases separating them. The CDR3 has 16 amino acids. Germline lookup yields CDR1 SNHLY and CDR2 FYNNEI. The CDR3 nucleotides read TGTGCCAGCAGTCAACTCCGGACAGCCAATAATTCACCCCTCCACTTT. Amino acid sequence: CASSQLRTANNSPLHF.

The CDR3 coding sequence is TGTGCCACCAGTGACCCCAATAACAGGGGAGGCGGGGAGCTGTTTTTT. This gives the protein CATSDPNNRGGGELFF. V usage is TRBV24-1 and J usage is TRBJ2-2; a possible D gene is TRBD1 (7 bases). The CDR3 has 16 residues. CDR1 KGHDR and CDR2 SFDVKD come from the germline V gene. V was cut by 4 bases and J by 7 bases, with 18 bases left in between.

The rearrangement uses TRBV10-3 and TRBJ2-2; the D call may be TRBD1 or TRBD2 (5 bases each). V lost 11 bases to trimming and J lost 0 bases, with 16 bases between them. CDR1 is ENHRY, CDR2 SYGVKD, per germline. The CDR3 is made up of 15 amino acids. For the CDR3, the DNA is TGTGCCGTCGGGGCAGCCGACGCGAACACCGGGGAGCTGTTTTTT. Translation gives CAVGAADANTGELFF.

The J gene is TRBJ1-2, the V gene TRBV5-4; D ambiguous. There are 14 residues in the CDR3. V was trimmed by 0 bases and J by 7 bases, leaving 13 bases between them. Germline CDR1 SGHNT, CDR2 YYREEE (reference sequence). The CDR3 protein is CASSLAQRDTGYTF. The CDR3 bases are TGTGCCAGCAGCTTGGCCCAAAGGGATACTGGCTACACCTTC.

The chain carries TRBV4-1 and TRBJ2-3; 11 bases line up with TRBD2. The CDR3 is made up of 16 amino acids. The V segment lost 2 bases and the J segment 6 bases; nucleotides outside the gene matches: 7. Germline loops: CDR1 MGHRA, CDR2 YSYEKL. CDR3: CASSQSGTSGSDTQYF. DNA of the CDR3: TGCGCCAGCAGCCAATCGGGGACTAGCGGTTCGGATACGCAGTATTTT.

The chain recombines TRBV5-1 with TRBJ2-1; D is undetermined. With 4 bases removed from V and 5 bases from J, the gap between germline ends came to 4 bases. This CDR3 contains 11 residues. The germline V gene encodes CDR1 SGHRS and CDR2 YFSETQ. The CDR3 DNA is TGCGCCAGCAGCATCCACAATGAGCAGTTCTTC. Amino acid sequence: CASSIHNEQFF.

The V gene is TRBV9, the J gene TRBJ2-3; unclear D gene. CDR3 length equals 15 residues. V shed 2 bases and J shed 2 bases, with 12 bases lying between them. Germline V lookup: CDR1 SGDLS, CDR2 YYNGEE. CDR3 nucleotide sequence: TGTGCCAGCAGCGTTTCCATCACAAACACAGATACGCAGTATTTT. Protein: CASSVSITNTDTQYF.

The chain carries TRBV5-1 and TRBJ2-4, with a tentative D call TRBD1 (5 bases). Germline-derived CDR1 and CDR2 are SGHRS and YFSETQ. The length of the CDR3 is 15 residues. Trimming left V 0 bases short and J 7 bases short, with 14 bases between. The CDR3 loop reads CASSLAFQGDNIQYF. CDR3 in DNA: TGCGCCAGCAGCTTGGCCTTTCAGGGTGACAACATTCAGTACTTC.

V is TRBV2 and J is TRBJ1-2; the match to TRBD1 covers 7 bases. Germline V CDR1 and CDR2: SNHLY, FYNNEI. Losses at the gene ends were 4 bases for V and 0 bases for J; bases not matched to a gene: 2. The CDR3 loop spans 14 amino acids. This CDR3 is CASSGQGANYGYTF. The CDR3 DNA is TGTGCCAGCAGTGGACAGGGAGCTAACTATGGCTACACCTTC.

V usage is TRBV30 and J usage is TRBJ1-2; D is undetermined. Germline V CDR1 and CDR2: GTSNPN, SVGIG (reference sequence). The CDR3 consists of 13 residues. V shed 0 bases and J shed 6 bases, with 11 bases lying between them. This CDR3 reads CAWSVMGFNGYTF. The CDR3 DNA reads as TGTGCCTGGAGTGTAATGGGTTTTAATGGCTACACCTTC.

The chain is built from TRBV5-1 and TRBJ1-1, with D uncertain. Germline V gene sequence: CDR1 SGHRS, CDR2 YFSETQ. V was clipped by 8 bases and J by 3 bases, with 8 bases between them. The CDR3 has 11 amino acids. This CDR3 is CASRRDTEAFF. The CDR3 DNA is TGCGCCAGTCGTAGGGACACTGAAGCTTTCTTT.

The chain is built from TRBV10-1 and TRBJ1-4; D not certain. The CDR3 contains 10 residues. The germline V and J ends were trimmed by 9 bases and 8 bases, with 7 bases remaining between them. CDR1 WNHNN and CDR2 SYGVQD come from the germline V gene (reference sequence). This CDR3 is CARVGEKLFF. The CDR3 region has the DNA TGCGCCAGAGTAGGGGAAAAACTGTTTTTT.

A word on this clone: The junction does not match germline at one end; this may be a read error. V is TRBV12-3 or TRBV12-4 and J is TRBJ2-1; the D is unclear. The CDR3 spans 11 residues. This CDR3 reads CASSIAVEQFF. The CDR3 nucleotides are TGTGCCAGCAGTATAGCTGTCGAGCAGTTCTTC.